The rows below give T cell receptor beta chains drawn from one sample of a study of CD4 T cells in relation to SARS-CoV-2 and coronaviruses. The repertoire was sequenced with immunoSEQ multiplex PCR; TCRdb's copy has only in-frame clones and lacks some. This sample has tens of thousands of clones, with about 91% found just once. The sequencing sample was made of naive CD4+ T cells from PBMCs. These receptor sequences come from an adult with COVID-19. Each CDR3 is given with its conserved first and last residue. The order of the fields is V gene, D gene, clone size, J gene, CDR3 DNA, CDR3 protein. The D gene is left open where the match is weak. Some rows have no size entry. The others give once, few or many, or a class for an expanded clone.

TRBV7-9,TRBD2,few,TRBJ2-7,TGTGCCAGCAGCTTCATGACCGGGGGGATAGAGAACGAGCAGTACTTC,CASSFMTGGIENEQYF
TRBV5-1,-,-,TRBJ2-3,TGCGCCAGCAGCTTGTTTACGGATCTAGCAGATACGCAGTATTTT,CASSLFTDLADTQYF
TRBV4-2,-,-,TRBJ2-1,TGTGCCAGCAGCCAAGATCGGACATCAGGGTCCTACAATGAGCAGTTCTTC,CASSQDRTSGSYNEQFF
TRBV4-1,-,-,TRBJ1-2,TGCGCCAGCAGCCAGTCGCGTTACACCCACTATGGCTACACCTTC,CASSQSRYTHYGYTF
TRBV9,-,-,TRBJ2-3,TGTGCCAGCAGCGGTCCGGGACTGAACACAGATACGCAGTATTTT,CASSGPGLNTDTQYF
TRBV7-9,TRBD1,-,TRBJ1-2,TGTGCCAGCAGCCCTTTCCGGGACAGGAAATCTAACTATGGCTACACCTTC,CASSPFRDRKSNYGYTF
TRBV5-1,TRBD1,-,TRBJ2-2,TGCGCCAGCAGCTCTACGGGACAGAGGAACACCGGGGAGCTGTTTTTT,CASSSTGQRNTGELFF
TRBV25-1,-,-,TRBJ2-3,TGTGCCAGCATTAAGCCCAGCACAGATACGCAGTATTTT,CASIKPSTDTQYF
TRBV30,-,-,TRBJ2-1,TGTGCCTGGAGTGTAGGGGGATCTAGCGATGAGCAGTTCTTC,CAWSVGGSSDEQFF
TRBV24-1,-,-,TRBJ2-5,TGTGCCACCAGTGAAACCCGTGGCAGCCAAGAGACCCAGTACTTC,CATSETRGSQETQYF
TRBV11-3,-,-,TRBJ2-1,TGTGCCAGCAGCCCAGAGGGCCGGTCGGTCGATGAGCAGTTCTTC,CASSPEGRSVDEQFF
TRBV9,-,-,TRBJ2-2,TGTGCCAGCAGTTCCGACCCGAACACCGGGGAGCTGTTTTTT,CASSSDPNTGELFF
TRBV19,-,-,TRBJ2-1,TGTGCCAGTAGTCCCGGGACGTGGCAAAATGAGCAGTTCTTC,CASSPGTWQNEQFF
TRBV24-1,-,few,TRBJ1-1,TGTGCCACCAGTGCGGGGAATGAAGCTTTCTTT,CATSAGNEAFF
TRBV7-2,TRBD1,-,TRBJ2-2,TGTGCCAGCAGCTTCGGGACAGGGCCCGGGGAGCTGTTTTTT,CASSFGTGPGELFF
TRBV13,-,-,TRBJ2-2,TGTGCCAGCAGCCAAGGGGGGAACACCGGGGAGCTGTTTTTT,CASSQGGNTGELFF
TRBV7-8,-,-,TRBJ2-7,TGTGCCAGCAGCTTAGGAAGGGCTCGCGACGAGCAGTACTTC,CASSLGRARDEQYF
TRBV11-2,-,-,TRBJ1-1,TGTGCCAGCAGCTTAGGTCGGCAGATCACTGAAGCTTTCTTT,CASSLGRQITEAFF
TRBV27,TRBD1,once,TRBJ2-1,TGTGCCAGCAGAAATTCACAGGGGGCGTCCGCCTACAATGAGCAGTTCTTC,CASRNSQGASAYNEQFF
TRBV28,-,-,TRBJ1-2,TGTGCCAGCAATGGCGCCGGCTGGGGGGAAAATGGCTACACCTTC,CASNGAGWGENGYTF
TRBV24-1,TRBD1,-,TRBJ2-1,TGTGCCACCAGTGATTCGATAGCGACAGGGGGCCCCACCTACAATGAGCAGTTCTTC,CATSDSIATGGPTYNEQFF
TRBV11-2,-,-,TRBJ2-5,TGTGCCAGCAGCCCAATTCGAGTTCGGACCCAGTACTTC,CASSPIRVRTQYF
TRBV24-1,-,-,TRBJ1-6,TGTGCCACCAGTGACCCCCACCTCTCCTATAATTCACCCCTCCACTTT,CATSDPHLSYNSPLHF
TRBV5-4,-,-,TRBJ1-2,TGTGCCAGCAGGCCAGAGACGGCTGGGTATGGCTACACCTTC,CASRPETAGYGYTF
TRBV7-2,-,-,TRBJ2-5,TGTGCCAGCAGCATGCTCCAAGAGACCCAGTACTTC,CASSMLQETQYF
TRBV28,-,-,TRBJ2-7,TGTGCCAGCAGTTTATCACTTACCTACGAGCAGTACTTC,CASSLSLTYEQYF
TRBV4-1,-,-,TRBJ1-6,TGCGCCAGCAGCCCACAACCGACCGGGCGTGGATCACCCCTCCACTTT,CASSPQPTGRGSPLHF
TRBV28,TRBD2,-,TRBJ2-2,TGTGCCAGCAAGGGAGCGGGAGGGACCGGGGAGCTGTTTTTT,CASKGAGGTGELFF
TRBV10-3,-,-,TRBJ2-7,TGTGCCATCAGTAGAGGGTCTGGCTACGAGCAGTACTTC,CAISRGSGYEQYF
TRBV7-2,TRBD2,-,TRBJ2-3,TGTGCCAGCAGCCGGGTCGGTCGCCGGGGGGGGACGCAGTATTTT,CASSRVGRRGGTQYF